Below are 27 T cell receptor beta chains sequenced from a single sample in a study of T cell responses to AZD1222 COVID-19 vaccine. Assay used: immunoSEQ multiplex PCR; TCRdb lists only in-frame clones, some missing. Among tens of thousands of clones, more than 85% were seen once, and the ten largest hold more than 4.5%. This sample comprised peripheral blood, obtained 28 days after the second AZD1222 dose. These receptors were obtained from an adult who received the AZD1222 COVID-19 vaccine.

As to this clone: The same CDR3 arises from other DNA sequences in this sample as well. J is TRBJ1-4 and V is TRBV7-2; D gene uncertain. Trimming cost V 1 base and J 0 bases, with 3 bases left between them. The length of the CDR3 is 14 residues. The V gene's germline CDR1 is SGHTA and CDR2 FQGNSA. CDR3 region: CASSLGATNEKLFF. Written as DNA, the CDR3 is TGTGCCAGCAGCTTAGGAGCAACTAATGAAAAACTGTTTTTT.

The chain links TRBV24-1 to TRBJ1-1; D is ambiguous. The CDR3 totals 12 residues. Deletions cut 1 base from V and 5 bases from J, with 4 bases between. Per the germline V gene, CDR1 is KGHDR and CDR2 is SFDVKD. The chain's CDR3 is CATSDLGTEAFF. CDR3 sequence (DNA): TGTGCCACCAGTGATTTAGGAACTGAAGCTTTCTTT.

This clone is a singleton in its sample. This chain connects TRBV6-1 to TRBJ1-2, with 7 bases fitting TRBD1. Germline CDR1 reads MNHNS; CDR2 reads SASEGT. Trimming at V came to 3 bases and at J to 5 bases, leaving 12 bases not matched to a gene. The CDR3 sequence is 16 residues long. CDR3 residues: CASSEGRQGVEYGYTF. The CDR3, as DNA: TGTGCCAGCAGTGAGGGCAGACAGGGAGTTGAATATGGCTACACCTTC.

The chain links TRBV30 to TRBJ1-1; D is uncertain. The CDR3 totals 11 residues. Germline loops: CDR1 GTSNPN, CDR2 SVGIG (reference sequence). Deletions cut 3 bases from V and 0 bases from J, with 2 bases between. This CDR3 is CAWSLNTEAFF. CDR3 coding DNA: TGTGCCTGGAGCCTGAACACTGAAGCTTTCTTT.

The CDR3 DNA is TGTGCCACCGTCAGGAGTGGGGGTGAGACCCAGTACTTC. Translation gives CATVRSGGETQYF. This chain connects TRBV28 to TRBJ2-5; either TRBD1 or TRBD2 may fit D (5 bases each). The V end lost 10 bases, the J end lost 5 bases, and 17 bases lay between the germline ends. The length of the CDR3 is 13 residues. Germline V gene lookup returns CDR1 MDHEN and CDR2 SYDVKM.

CDR3 region: CASSDRDNYEQYF. CDR3 nucleotide sequence: TGTGCCAGCTCAGACCGGGACAACTACGAGCAGTACTTC. This chain links TRBV18 with TRBJ2-7; D perhaps matches TRBD1 (6 bases). V lost 5 bases and J lost 3, with 11 bases in between. Germline values: CDR1 KGHSH, CDR2 LQKENI. The CDR3 runs 13 residues.

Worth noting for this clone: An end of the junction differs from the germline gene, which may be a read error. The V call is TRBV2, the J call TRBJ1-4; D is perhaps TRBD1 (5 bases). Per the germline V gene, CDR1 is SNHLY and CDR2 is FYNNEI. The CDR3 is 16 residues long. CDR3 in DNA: TGTGCCAGCAGTGAAGAGGAAGGGCCGGGGGTCGAAATACTGTTTTTT. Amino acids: CASSEEEGPGVEILFF.

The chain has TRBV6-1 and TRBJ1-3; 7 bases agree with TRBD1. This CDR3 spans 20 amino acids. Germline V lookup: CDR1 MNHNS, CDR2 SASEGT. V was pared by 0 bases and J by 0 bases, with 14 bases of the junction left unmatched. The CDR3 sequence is CASSEALPGQPSLSGNTIYF. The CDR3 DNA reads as TGTGCCAGCAGTGAAGCGCTTCCGGGACAGCCATCACTCTCTGGAAACACCATATATTTT.

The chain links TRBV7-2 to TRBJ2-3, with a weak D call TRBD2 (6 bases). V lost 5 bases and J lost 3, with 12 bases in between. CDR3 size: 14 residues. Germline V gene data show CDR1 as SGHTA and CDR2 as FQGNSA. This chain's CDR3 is CASSPGLATDTQYF. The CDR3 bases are TGTGCCAGCAGCCCGGGACTCGCTACAGATACGCAGTATTTT.

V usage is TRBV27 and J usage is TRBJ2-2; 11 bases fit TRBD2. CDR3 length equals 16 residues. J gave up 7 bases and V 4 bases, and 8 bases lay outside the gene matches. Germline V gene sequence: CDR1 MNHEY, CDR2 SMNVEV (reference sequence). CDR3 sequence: CASSSSLAGVIGELFF. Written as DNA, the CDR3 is TGTGCCAGCAGTTCGTCACTAGCGGGAGTGATCGGGGAGCTGTTTTTT.

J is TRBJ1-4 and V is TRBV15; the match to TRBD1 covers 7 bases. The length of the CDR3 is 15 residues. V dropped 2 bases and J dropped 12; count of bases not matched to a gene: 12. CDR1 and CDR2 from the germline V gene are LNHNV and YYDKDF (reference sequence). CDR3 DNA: TGTGCCACCAGCAGATCACCCGGGACAGCTTCTGAACTGTTTTTT. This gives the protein CATSRSPGTASELFF.

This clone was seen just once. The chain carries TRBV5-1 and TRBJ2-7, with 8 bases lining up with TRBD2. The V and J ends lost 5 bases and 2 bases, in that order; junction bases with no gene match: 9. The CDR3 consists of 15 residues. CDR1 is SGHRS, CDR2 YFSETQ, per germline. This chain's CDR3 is CASRGGGRGPYEQYF. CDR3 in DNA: TGCGCCAGCAGGGGCGGGGGGCGAGGGCCCTACGAGCAGTACTTC.

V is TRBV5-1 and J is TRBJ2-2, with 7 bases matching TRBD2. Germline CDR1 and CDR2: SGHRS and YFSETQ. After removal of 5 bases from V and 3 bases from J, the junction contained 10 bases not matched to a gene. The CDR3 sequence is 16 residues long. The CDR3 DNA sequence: TGCGCCAGCAGTCGTTCGGGAGGAAAGGACACCGGGGAGCTGTTTTTT. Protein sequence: CASSRSGGKDTGELFF.

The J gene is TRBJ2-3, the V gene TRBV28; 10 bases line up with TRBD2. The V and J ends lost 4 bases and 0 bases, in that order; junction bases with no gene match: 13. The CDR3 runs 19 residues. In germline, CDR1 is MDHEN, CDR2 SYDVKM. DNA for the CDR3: TGTGCCAGCAGTTGGACTACTAGCGGGAAAGTGTACAGCACAGATACGCAGTATTTT. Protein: CASSWTTSGKVYSTDTQYF.

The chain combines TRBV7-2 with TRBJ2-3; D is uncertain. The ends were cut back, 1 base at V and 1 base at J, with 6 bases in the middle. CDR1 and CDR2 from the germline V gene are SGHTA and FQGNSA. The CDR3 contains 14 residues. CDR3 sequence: CASSLGPGTDTQYF. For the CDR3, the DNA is TGTGCCAGCAGCTTAGGACCGGGCACAGATACGCAGTATTTT.

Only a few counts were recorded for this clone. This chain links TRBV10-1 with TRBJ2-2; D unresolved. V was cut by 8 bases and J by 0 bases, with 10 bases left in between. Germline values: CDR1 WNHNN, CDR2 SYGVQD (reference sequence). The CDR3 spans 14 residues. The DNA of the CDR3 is TGCGCCAGCCGCACTCAACCGAACACCGGGGAGCTGTTTTTT. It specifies CASRTQPNTGELFF.

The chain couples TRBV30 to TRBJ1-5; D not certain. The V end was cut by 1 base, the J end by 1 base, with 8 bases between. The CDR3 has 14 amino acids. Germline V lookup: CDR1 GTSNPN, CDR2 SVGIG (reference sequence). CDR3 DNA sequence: TGTGCCTGGAGTGATAGCCTCAGCAATCAGCCCCAGCATTTT. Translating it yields CAWSDSLSNQPQHF.

CDR3 loop: CATPLADNEQFF. The CDR3 DNA reads as TGTGCCACCCCACTAGCGGACAATGAGCAGTTCTTC. This chain uses TRBV6-5 with TRBJ2-1, with 8 positions matching TRBD2. Trimming removed 10 bases from V and 5 bases from J; junction bases left unmatched: 4. The germline CDR1 and CDR2 sequences are MNHEY and SVGAGI. The CDR3 extends over 12 amino acids.

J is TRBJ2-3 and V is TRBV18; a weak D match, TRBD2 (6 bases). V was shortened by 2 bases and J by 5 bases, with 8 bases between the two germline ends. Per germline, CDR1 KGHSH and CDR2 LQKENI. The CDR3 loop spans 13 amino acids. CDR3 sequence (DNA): TGTGCCAGCTCACCATCGGGGGAAGATACGCAGTATTTT. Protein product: CASSPSGEDTQYF. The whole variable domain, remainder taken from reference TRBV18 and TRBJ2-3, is NAGVMQNPRHLVRRRGQEARLRCSPMKGHSHVYWYRQLPEEGLKFMVYLQKENIIDESGMPKERFSAEFPKEGPSILRIQQVVRGDSAAYFCASSPSGEDTQYFGPGTRLTVL.

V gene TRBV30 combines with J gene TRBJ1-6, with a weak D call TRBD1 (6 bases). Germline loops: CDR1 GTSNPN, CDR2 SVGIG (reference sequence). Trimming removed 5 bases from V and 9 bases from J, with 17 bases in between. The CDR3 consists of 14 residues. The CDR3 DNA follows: TGTGCCTGGGCGAGACAGGCTCGGAGTTCACCCCTCCACTTT. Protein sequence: CAWARQARSSPLHF.

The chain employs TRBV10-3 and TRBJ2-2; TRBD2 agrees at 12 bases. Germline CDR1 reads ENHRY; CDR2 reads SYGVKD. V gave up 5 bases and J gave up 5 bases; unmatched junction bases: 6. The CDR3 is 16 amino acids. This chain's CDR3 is CAISPSGRASTGELFF. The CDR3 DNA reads TGTGCCATCAGTCCTAGCGGGAGGGCCTCGACCGGGGAGCTGTTTTTT.

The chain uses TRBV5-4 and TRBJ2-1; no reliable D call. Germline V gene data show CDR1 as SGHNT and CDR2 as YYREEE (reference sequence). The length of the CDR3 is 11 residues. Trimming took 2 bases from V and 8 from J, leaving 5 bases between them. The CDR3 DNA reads TGTGCCAGCAGCTTAAACCATGAGCAGTTCTTC. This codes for CASSLNHEQFF.

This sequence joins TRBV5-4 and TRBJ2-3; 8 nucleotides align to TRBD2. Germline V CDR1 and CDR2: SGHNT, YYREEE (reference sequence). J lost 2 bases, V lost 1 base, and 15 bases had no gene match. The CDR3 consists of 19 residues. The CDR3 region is CASSLSLLAGLTTTDTQYF. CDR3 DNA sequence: TGTGCCAGCAGCTTGAGTCTCCTAGCGGGTTTAACGACCACAGATACGCAGTATTTT.

CDR3 DNA sequence: TGTGCCAGCAGGGCGACTAATTCACCCCTCCACTTT. It specifies CASRATNSPLHF. The genes are TRBV3-1 (or the pseudogene TRBV3-2) and TRBJ1-6; D remains ambiguous. The germline V gene encodes CDR1 LGHDT and CDR2 YNNKEL (reference sequence). CDR3 length equals 12 residues. The germline V and J ends were trimmed by 6 bases and 6 bases, with 6 bases remaining between them.

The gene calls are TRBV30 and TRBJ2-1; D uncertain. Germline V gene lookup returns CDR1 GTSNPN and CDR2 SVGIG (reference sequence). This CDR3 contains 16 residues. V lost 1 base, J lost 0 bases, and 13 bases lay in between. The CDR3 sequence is CAWSAPRSYSYNEQFF. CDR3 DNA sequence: TGTGCCTGGAGTGCCCCCAGATCCTACTCCTACAATGAGCAGTTCTTC. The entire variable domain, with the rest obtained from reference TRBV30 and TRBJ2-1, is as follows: SQTIHQWPATLVQPVGSPLSLECTVEGTSNPNLYWYRQAAGRGLQLLFYSVGIGQISSEVPQNLSASRPQDRQFILSSKKLLLSDSGFYLCAWSAPRSYSYNEQFFGPGTRLTVL.

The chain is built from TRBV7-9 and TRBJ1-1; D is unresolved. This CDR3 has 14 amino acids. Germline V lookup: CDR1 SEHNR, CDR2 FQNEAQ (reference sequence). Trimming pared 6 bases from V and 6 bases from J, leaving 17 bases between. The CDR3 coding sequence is TGTGCCAGCAGTTGGGCGGTGGCGGCGGCTGAAGCTTTCTTT. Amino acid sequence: CASSWAVAAAEAFF.

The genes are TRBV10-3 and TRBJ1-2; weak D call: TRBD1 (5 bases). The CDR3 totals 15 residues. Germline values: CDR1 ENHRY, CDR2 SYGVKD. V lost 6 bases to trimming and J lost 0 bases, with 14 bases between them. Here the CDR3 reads CAIRLPETANYGYTF. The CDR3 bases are TGTGCCATCAGGTTGCCCGAGACAGCTAACTATGGCTACACCTTC.